The next 26 T cell receptor beta chains were all read from a single sample in a study of T cells of healthy individuals (dated by TCRdb to the late 2010s). Receptor libraries were prepared by 5' RACE. The reads were generated on an Illumina MiSeq. The public reads were run again by TCRdb, first through fastp at Q25 and then through MiXCR, and only productive beta chains were kept. Rows with a matching CDR3 protein are joined into one entry that keeps the most common DNA and genes. Within this sample are around 53,000 distinct CDR3 sequences, with roughly 14% of them counted one time only. The leading ten clones occupy 15% to 20% of the sample. The receptors stem from a human donor in good health.

Only a few counts were recorded for this clonotype. The J gene is TRBJ1-2, the V gene TRBV30; 7 bases map to TRBD1. The CDR3 is made up of 17 amino acids. CDR1 is GTSNPN, CDR2 SVGIG, per germline (reference sequence). The ends lost 1 base at V and 4 bases at J; junction bases unmatched: 15. In DNA form, the CDR3 reads TGTGCCTGGAGTGCGCGTAACAGGGGCACGTCACCCTATGGCTACACCTTC. It specifies CAWSARNRGTSPYGYTF. The full variable domain, rest sourced from reference TRBV30 and TRBJ1-2, is SQTIHQWPATLVQPVGSPLSLECTVEGTSNPNLYWYRQAAGRGLQLLFYSVGIGQISSEVPQNLSASRPQDRQFILSSKKLLLSDSGFYLCAWSARNRGTSPYGYTFGSGTRLTVV.

This clonotype was counted ten times or more. The chain carries TRBV5-8 and TRBJ2-3; D call uncertain. The CDR3 runs 15 residues. CDR1 and CDR2 (germline): SGHTS, YDEGEE. V was shortened by 0 bases and J by 0 bases, with 8 bases between the two germline ends. CDR3 coding DNA: TGTGCCAGCAGCTTGGGACAAATTAGCACAGATACGCAGTATTTT. It is translated as CASSLGQISTDTQYF.

In the case of this clonotype: A much larger clonotype is one base distant, so this may be a read error. The chain uses TRBV15 and TRBJ2-7, with no clear D. The CDR3 has 13 amino acids. Germline V gives CDR1 LNHNV, CDR2 YYDKDF (reference sequence). In DNA form, the CDR3 reads TGTGTCACCTCTCTCACGAAGGCCTACGAGCAGTACTTC. The encoded protein is CVTSLTKAYEQYF.

There are a few counts of this clonotype. The rearrangement uses TRBV20-1 and TRBJ2-5, with D unresolved. CDR3 length equals 14 residues. Germline assignment: CDR1 DFQATT and CDR2 SNEGSKA (reference sequence). The germline V and J ends were trimmed by 0 bases and 2 bases, with 10 bases remaining between them. Here the CDR3 DNA reads TGCAGTGCTAGAGATCAAGCTAGACAAGAGACCCAGTACTTC. Its translation: CSARDQARQETQYF.

This clonotype was observed a few times. V gene TRBV20-1 combines with J gene TRBJ2-2, with D perhaps matching TRBD2 (5 bases). Trimming left V 1 base short and J 0 bases short, with 6 bases between. CDR1 and CDR2 from the germline V gene are DFQATT and SNEGSKA (reference sequence). This CDR3 is 14 amino acids long. CDR3 DNA: TGCAGTGCTAGAGTTAGCGCGAACACCGGGGAGCTGTTTTTT. Translating it yields CSARVSANTGELFF.

The CDR3 sequence is CASRWGQAYGYTF. The CDR3 DNA is TGTGCCAGCAGATGGGGACAGGCCTATGGCTACACCTTC. V gene TRBV6-5 combines with J gene TRBJ1-2; TRBD1 matches at 8 bases. The V gene's germline CDR1 is MNHEY and CDR2 SVGAGI. The CDR3 covers 13 residues. V shed 6 bases, J shed 4 bases, and the junction held 4 bases outside the gene matches.

In this sample, this clonotype turned up a few times. The genes are TRBV7-2 and TRBJ2-7; D not certain. Germline V gene data show CDR1 as SGHTA and CDR2 as FQGNSA. The germline V and J ends were trimmed by 2 bases and 0 bases, with 8 bases remaining between them. The CDR3 is 14 residues long. The DNA of the CDR3 is TGTGCCAGCAGCTTACTCATAAGCTCCTACGAGCAGTACTTC. Translated: CASSLLISSYEQYF.

This sequence joins TRBV7-8 and TRBJ2-3, with D possibly being TRBD2 (6 bases). Trimming left V 1 base short and J 8 bases short, with 16 bases between. Germline V gene lookup returns CDR1 SGHVS and CDR2 FQNEAQ. The CDR3 runs 15 residues. CDR3 loop: CASSLEPSVGGTQYF. The CDR3 DNA follows: TGTGCCAGCAGCTTAGAGCCATCGGTGGGGGGTACGCAGTATTTT.

This clonotype was detected a few times. V is TRBV7-2 and J is TRBJ2-1; D possibly corresponds to TRBD2 (6 bases). The germline V gene encodes CDR1 SGHTA and CDR2 FQGNSA. V gave up 5 bases and J gave up 5 bases, with 7 bases separating them. The CDR3 loop spans 12 amino acids. The CDR3 region has the DNA TGTGCCAGCAGCCGACTAGACAATGAGCAGTTCTTC. Translating it yields CASSRLDNEQFF.

This chain links TRBV20-1 with TRBJ1-2; TRBD1 is a possible D gene (6 bases). The CDR3 totals 14 residues. Trimming removed 0 bases from V and 4 bases from J, with 12 bases in between. The germline gives CDR1 DFQATT, CDR2 SNEGSKA (reference sequence). The chain's CDR3 is CSARDTGRSYGYTF. CDR3 sequence (DNA): TGCAGTGCTAGAGACACAGGGAGAAGCTATGGCTACACCTTC.

This chain links TRBV9 with TRBJ2-7, with 8 bases that match TRBD1. The V segment lost 4 bases and the J segment 1 base; nucleotides outside the gene matches: 4. CDR3 length equals 14 residues. The V gene's germline CDR1 is SGDLS and CDR2 YYNGEE. CDR3 region: CASSTGTGSYEQYF. The CDR3 nucleotides read TGTGCCAGCAGCACCGGGACAGGTTCCTACGAGCAGTACTTC.

This clonotype appeared a few times. This chain joins TRBV6-5 and TRBJ2-1, with D possibly matching TRBD2 (6 bases). The germline CDR1 and CDR2 sequences are MNHEY and SVGAGI. V was trimmed by 0 bases and J by 5 bases, leaving 11 bases between them. The CDR3 sequence is 15 residues long. The CDR3 bases are TGTGCCAGCAGTTACTCGGCAGGACTAAACAATGAGCAGTTCTTC. Its translation is CASSYSAGLNNEQFF.

This clonotype was observed at least ten times. This chain's CDR3 is CALAPGQSCYEQYF. The CDR3 DNA reads TGTGCCTTGGCCCCCGGCCAGAGCTGTTACGAGCAGTACTTC. V gene TRBV11-2 combines with J gene TRBJ2-7; no firm D call. Germline assignment: CDR1 SGHAT and CDR2 FQNNGV. CDR3 length equals 14 residues. V gave up 11 bases and J gave up 4 bases, with 21 bases separating them.

This clonotype appeared a few times. J is TRBJ2-1 and V is TRBV6-1; TRBD1 is a possible D gene (5 bases). The germline gives CDR1 MNHNS, CDR2 SASEGT. This CDR3 has 15 amino acids. V was pared by 6 bases and J by 1 base, with 13 bases between. CDR3 sequence: CASRMTENSYNEQFF. The DNA of the CDR3 is TGTGCCAGCAGAATGACAGAGAATTCCTACAATGAGCAGTTCTTC.

The CDR3 loop is CASSEPYTQYF. The CDR3 DNA follows: TGTGCCAGCAGTGAGCCTTATACGCAGTATTTT. The chain uses TRBV6-1 and TRBJ2-3, with D unresolved. Germline CDR1 and CDR2: MNHNS and SASEGT. This CDR3 spans 11 amino acids. Between the trimmed V and J ends, which lost 3 bases and 7 bases, there was a span of 5 bases.

There are many counts of this clonotype. The chain employs TRBV13 and TRBJ2-5; TRBD1 matches 7 bases. Germline V CDR1 and CDR2: PRHDT, FYEKMQ (reference sequence). The CDR3 loop spans 12 amino acids. V lost 8 bases and J lost 4; bases outside the gene matches: 4. CDR3 DNA: TGTGCCAGCGCTCACAGGGGAGAGACCCAGTACTTC. Translated: CASAHRGETQYF.

This clonotype was picked up a small number of times. This chain joins TRBV20-1 and TRBJ2-3; TRBD2 is a possible D gene (5 bases). Trimming cost V 5 bases and J 2 bases, with 14 bases left between them. The CDR3 runs to 14 residues. Germline V gene data show CDR1 as DFQATT and CDR2 as SNEGSKA (reference sequence). This chain's CDR3 is CSALWTPNTDTQYF. The CDR3 DNA reads TGCAGTGCTCTTTGGACTCCCAACACAGATACGCAGTATTTT.

This clonotype has a handful of counts. This chain links TRBV10-3 with TRBJ2-1; D call uncertain. Germline CDR1 reads ENHRY; CDR2 reads SYGVKD. This CDR3 has 11 amino acids. The V gene lost 10 bases and the J gene lost 4 bases, with 8 bases spanning the gap. CDR3 bases: TGTGCCACCGGAGCGTACAATGAGCAGTTCTTC. It translates to CATGAYNEQFF.

In its sample, this clonotype was seen a few times. J is TRBJ1-5 and V is TRBV5-1, with 9 bases matching TRBD1. CDR1 is SGHRS and CDR2 is YFSETQ in the germline V gene. Trimming took 4 bases from V and 5 from J; bases not matched to a gene: 4. There are 14 residues in the CDR3. CDR3 residues: CASSPGQGDQPQHF. The CDR3 DNA follows: TGCGCCAGCAGCCCGGGACAGGGTGATCAGCCCCAGCATTTT.

This chain links TRBV11-2 with TRBJ2-2, with 8 bases matching TRBD1. The germline V gene encodes CDR1 SGHAT and CDR2 FQNNGV. This CDR3 contains 15 residues. J lost 9 bases, V lost 5 bases, and 11 bases had no gene match. The chain's CDR3 is CASSIRTGRTRELFF. CDR3 nucleotides: TGTGCCAGCAGCATCCGGACAGGGAGAACCAGGGAGCTGTTTTTT.

CDR3 region: CASSPSSGGWGEQFF. CDR3 coding DNA: TGTGCCAGCAGCCCTTCGAGCGGGGGGTGGGGTGAGCAGTTCTTC. This chain uses TRBV6-4 with TRBJ2-1; 9 bases fit TRBD2. V shed 6 bases and J 9 bases; nucleotides not matched to a gene: 12. Per germline, CDR1 MRHNA and CDR2 SNTAGT. CDR3 size: 15 residues.

This clonotype was observed at least ten times. The chain employs TRBV6-1 and TRBJ2-3; TRBD2 is a possible D gene (8 bases). CDR3 length: 17 residues. V lost 5 bases to trimming and J lost 3 bases, with 21 bases between them. Germline V lookup: CDR1 MNHNS, CDR2 SASEGT. The CDR3 here is CASSPQGWGGGTDTQYF. The CDR3, as DNA: TGTGCCAGCAGTCCACAGGGGTGGGGCGGGGGGACAGATACGCAGTATTTT.

J is TRBJ2-2 and V is TRBV6-2 or TRBV6-3; D remains ambiguous. Trimming took off 2 bases at V and 1 base at J, with 5 bases between the two ends. From germline, CDR1 is MNHEY and CDR2 SVGEGT. The length of the CDR3 is 14 residues. The CDR3 region is CASSYLLNTGELFF. In nucleotides, the CDR3 is TGTGCCAGCAGTTACCTACTGAACACCGGGGAGCTGTTTTTT.

This clonotype appeared a few times. The rearrangement joins TRBV18 to TRBJ1-2, with D uncertain. This CDR3 contains 14 residues. V was trimmed by 2 bases and J by 4 bases, leaving 11 bases between them. The germline V gene encodes CDR1 KGHSH and CDR2 LQKENI. The CDR3 sequence is CASSPEAGVYGYTF. The DNA for the CDR3 is TGTGCCAGCTCACCAGAAGCGGGAGTCTATGGCTACACCTTC.

The chain combines TRBV15 with TRBJ1-6; D remains ambiguous. Deletions cut 0 bases from V and 5 bases from J, with 5 bases between. The CDR3 runs to 14 residues. CDR1 is LNHNV and CDR2 is YYDKDF in the germline V gene (reference sequence). CDR3 sequence (DNA): TGTGCCACCAGCAGAGATCCGGATAATTCACCCCTCCACTTT. Translating it yields CATSRDPDNSPLHF.

This clonotype was counted only a few times. The chain combines TRBV30 with TRBJ2-2; TRBD1 agrees at 8 bases. The CDR3 has 14 amino acids. Germline values: CDR1 GTSNPN, CDR2 SVGIG (reference sequence). J gave up 7 bases and V 2 bases, and 6 bases lay outside the gene matches. CDR3 sequence: CAWSSGQGNGELFF. CDR3 DNA: TGTGCCTGGAGTTCCGGACAGGGAAACGGGGAGCTGTTTTTT.